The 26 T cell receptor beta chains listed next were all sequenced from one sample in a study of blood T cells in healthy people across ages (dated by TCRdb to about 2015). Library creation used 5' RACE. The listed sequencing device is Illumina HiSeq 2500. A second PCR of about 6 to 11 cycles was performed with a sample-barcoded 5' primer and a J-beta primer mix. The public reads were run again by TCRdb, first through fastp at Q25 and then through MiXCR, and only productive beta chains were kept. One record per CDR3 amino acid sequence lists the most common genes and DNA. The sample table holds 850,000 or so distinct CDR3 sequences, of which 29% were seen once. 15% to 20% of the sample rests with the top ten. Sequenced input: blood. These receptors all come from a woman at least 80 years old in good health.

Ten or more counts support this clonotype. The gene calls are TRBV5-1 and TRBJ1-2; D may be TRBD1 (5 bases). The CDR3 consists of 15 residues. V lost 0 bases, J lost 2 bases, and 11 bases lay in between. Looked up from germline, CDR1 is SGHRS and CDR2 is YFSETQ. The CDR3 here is CASSLVSGRNYGYTF. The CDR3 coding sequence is TGCGCCAGCAGCTTGGTGTCAGGGAGAAACTATGGCTACACCTTC. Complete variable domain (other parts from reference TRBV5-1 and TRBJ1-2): KAGVTQTPRYLIKTRGQQVTLSCSPISGHRSVSWYQQTPGQGLQFLFEYFSETQRNKGNFPGRFSGRQFSNSRSEMNVSTLELGDSALYLCASSLVSGRNYGYTFGSGTRLTVV.

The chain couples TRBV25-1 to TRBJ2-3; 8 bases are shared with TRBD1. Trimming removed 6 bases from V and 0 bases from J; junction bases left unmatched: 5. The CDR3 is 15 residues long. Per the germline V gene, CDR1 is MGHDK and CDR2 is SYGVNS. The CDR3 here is CASRTTGGSTDTQYF. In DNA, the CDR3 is TGTGCCAGCAGGACCACAGGGGGTAGCACAGATACGCAGTATTTT.

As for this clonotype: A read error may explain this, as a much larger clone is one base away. Written as DNA, the CDR3 is TGCGCCAGCAGACCGGGAGTTCCCCAAGAGACCCAGTTCTTC. Translated: CASRPGVPQETQFF. V and J are TRBV10-2 and TRBJ2-1; maybe TRBD2 (6 bases). Trimming pared 6 bases from V and 13 bases from J, leaving 22 bases between. CDR1 and CDR2 from the germline V gene are WSHSY and SAAADI. The CDR3 runs 14 residues.

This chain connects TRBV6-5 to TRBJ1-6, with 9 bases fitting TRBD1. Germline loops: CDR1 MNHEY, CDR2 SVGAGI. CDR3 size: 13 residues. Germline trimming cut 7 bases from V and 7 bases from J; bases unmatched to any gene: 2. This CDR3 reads CASTGQGNSPLHF. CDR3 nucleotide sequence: TGTGCCAGCACGGGACAGGGCAATTCACCCCTCCACTTT.

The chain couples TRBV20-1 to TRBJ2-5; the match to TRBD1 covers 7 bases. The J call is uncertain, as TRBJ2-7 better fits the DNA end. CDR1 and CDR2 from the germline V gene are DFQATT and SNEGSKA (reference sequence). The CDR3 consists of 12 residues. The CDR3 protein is CSADDRAHEQYF. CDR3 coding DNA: TGCAGTGCAGATGACAGGGCCCACGAGCAGTACTTC.

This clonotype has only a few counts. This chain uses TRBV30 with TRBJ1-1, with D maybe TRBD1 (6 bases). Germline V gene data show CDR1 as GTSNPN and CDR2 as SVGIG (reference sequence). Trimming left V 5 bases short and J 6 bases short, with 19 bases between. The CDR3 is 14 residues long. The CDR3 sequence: CAWGPRGGTSEAFF. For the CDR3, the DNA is TGTGCCTGGGGGCCTCGGGGGGGCACCTCTGAAGCTTTCTTT.

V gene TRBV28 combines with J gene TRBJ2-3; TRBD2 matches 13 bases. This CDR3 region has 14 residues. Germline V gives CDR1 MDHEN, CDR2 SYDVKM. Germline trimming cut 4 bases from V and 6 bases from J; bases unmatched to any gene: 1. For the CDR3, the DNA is TGTGCCAGCAGTTCGACTAGCGGGAGGGATACGCAGTATTTT. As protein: CASSSTSGRDTQYF.

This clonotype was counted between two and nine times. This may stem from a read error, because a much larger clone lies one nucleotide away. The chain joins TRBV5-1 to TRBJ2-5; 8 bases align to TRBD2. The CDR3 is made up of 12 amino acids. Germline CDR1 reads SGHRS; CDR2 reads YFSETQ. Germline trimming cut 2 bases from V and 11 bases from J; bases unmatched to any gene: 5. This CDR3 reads CASSFFSGEQYF. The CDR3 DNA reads TGCGCCAGCAGCTTTTTTAGCGGGGAGCAGTACTTC.

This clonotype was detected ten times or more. CDR3 in amino acids: CASSPVVSSYNEQFF. The CDR3 region has the DNA TGTGCCAGCTCACCAGTCGTGAGCTCCTACAATGAGCAGTTCTTC. The rearrangement joins TRBV18 to TRBJ2-1; D not certain. CDR3 length: 15 residues. CDR1 is KGHSH and CDR2 is LQKENI in the germline V gene. Trimming removed 2 bases from V and 0 bases from J, with 8 bases in between.

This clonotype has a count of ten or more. Here the CDR3 reads CASSLAREETQYF. The CDR3 DNA reads TGTGCCAGCAGCTTAGCTAGGGAAGAGACCCAGTACTTC. V is TRBV11-2 and J is TRBJ2-5; no reliable D call. The ends were cut back, 1 base at V and 3 bases at J, with 6 bases in the middle. The length of the CDR3 is 13 residues. CDR1 and CDR2 from the germline V gene are SGHAT and FQNNGV.

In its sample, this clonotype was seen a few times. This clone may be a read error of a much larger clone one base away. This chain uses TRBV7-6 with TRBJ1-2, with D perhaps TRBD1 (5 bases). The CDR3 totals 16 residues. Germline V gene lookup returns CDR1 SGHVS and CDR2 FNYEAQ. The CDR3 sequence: CASSLDSSLANYDYTF. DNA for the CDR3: TGTGCCAGCAGCCTCGACAGCTCCCTAGCTAACTATGACTACACCTTC.

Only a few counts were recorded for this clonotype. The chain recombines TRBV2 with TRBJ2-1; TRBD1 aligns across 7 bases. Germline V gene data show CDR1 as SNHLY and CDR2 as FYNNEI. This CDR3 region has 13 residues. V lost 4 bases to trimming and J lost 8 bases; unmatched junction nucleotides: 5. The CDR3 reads CASSGNRGDEQFF. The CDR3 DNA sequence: TGTGCCAGCAGTGGGAACAGGGGAGATGAGCAGTTCTTC.

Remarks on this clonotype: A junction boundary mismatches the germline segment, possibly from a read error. The CDR3 is CACSYSWDSNQPQHF. As DNA, the CDR3 is TGTGCCTGCAGTTACTCCTGGGATAGCAATCAGCCCCAGCATTTT. V is TRBV6-5 and J is TRBJ1-5, with D unresolved. The CDR3 covers 15 residues. The germline gives CDR1 MNHEY, CDR2 SVGAGI.

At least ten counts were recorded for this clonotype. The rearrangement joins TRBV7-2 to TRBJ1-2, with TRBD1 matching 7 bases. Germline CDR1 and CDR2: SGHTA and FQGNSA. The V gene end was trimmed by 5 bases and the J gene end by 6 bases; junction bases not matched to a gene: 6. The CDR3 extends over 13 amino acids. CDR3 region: CASSQTQGNGYTF. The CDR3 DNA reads TGTGCCAGCAGCCAAACACAGGGGAATGGCTACACCTTC. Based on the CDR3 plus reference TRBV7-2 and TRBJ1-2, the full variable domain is GAGVSQSPSNKVTEKGKDVELRCDPISGHTALYWYRQSLGQGLEFLIYFQGNSAPDKSGLPSDRFSAERTGGSVSTLTIQRTQQEDSAVYLCASSQTQGNGYTFGSGTRLTVV.

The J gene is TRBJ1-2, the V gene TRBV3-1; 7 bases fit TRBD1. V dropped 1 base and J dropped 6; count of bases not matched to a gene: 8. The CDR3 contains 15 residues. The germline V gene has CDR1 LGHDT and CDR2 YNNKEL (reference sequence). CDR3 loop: CASSQVRQGRDGYTF. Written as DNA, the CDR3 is TGTGCCAGCAGCCAAGTCCGACAGGGCCGGGATGGCTACACCTTC.

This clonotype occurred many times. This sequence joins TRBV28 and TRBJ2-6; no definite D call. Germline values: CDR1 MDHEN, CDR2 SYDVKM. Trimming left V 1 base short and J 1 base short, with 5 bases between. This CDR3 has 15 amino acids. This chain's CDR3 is CASSLYGSGANVLTF. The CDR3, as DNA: TGTGCCAGCAGTTTATATGGATCTGGGGCCAACGTCCTGACTTTC.

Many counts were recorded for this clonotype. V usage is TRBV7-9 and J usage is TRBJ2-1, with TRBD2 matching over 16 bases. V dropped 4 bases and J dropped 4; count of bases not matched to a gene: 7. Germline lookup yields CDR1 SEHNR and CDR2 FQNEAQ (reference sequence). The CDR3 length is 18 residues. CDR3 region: CASSSQGLAGGRYNEQFF. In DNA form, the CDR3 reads TGTGCCAGCAGCTCCCAGGGACTAGCGGGGGGGCGATACAATGAGCAGTTCTTC.

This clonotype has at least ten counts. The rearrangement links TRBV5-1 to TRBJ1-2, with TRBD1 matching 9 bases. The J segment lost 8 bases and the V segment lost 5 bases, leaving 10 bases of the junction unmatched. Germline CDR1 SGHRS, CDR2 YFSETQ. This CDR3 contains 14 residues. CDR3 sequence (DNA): TGCGCCAGCAGAGCGGGACAGGGCCAGGAGGGCTACACCTTC. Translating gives CASRAGQGQEGYTF. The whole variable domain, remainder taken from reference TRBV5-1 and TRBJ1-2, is KAGVTQTPRYLIKTRGQQVTLSCSPISGHRSVSWYQQTPGQGLQFLFEYFSETQRNKGNFPGRFSGRQFSNSRSEMNVSTLELGDSALYLCASRAGQGQEGYTFGSGTRLTVV.

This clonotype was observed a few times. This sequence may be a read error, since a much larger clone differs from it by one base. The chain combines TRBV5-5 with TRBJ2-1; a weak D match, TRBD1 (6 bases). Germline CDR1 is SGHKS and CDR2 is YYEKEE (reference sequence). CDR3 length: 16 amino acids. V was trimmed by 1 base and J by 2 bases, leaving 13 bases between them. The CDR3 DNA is TGTGCCAGCAGCTTGAGAGGGACACCCACCTACAATGAGCAGTTCTTC. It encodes CASSLRGTPTYNEQFF.

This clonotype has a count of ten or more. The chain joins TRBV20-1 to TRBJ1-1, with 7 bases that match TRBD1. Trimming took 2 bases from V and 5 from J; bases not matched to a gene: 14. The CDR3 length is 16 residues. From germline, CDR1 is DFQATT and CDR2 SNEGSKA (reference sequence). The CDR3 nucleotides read TGCAGTGCTAGACCTCTAAGGACAGGCCGAGAAACTGAAGCTTTCTTT. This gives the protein CSARPLRTGRETEAFF.

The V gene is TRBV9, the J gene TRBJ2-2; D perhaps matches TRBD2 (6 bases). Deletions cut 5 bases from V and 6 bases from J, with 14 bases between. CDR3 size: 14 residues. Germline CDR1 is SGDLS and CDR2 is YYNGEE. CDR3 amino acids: CASRPGVEAGELFF. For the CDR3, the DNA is TGTGCCAGCAGACCGGGGGTCGAGGCCGGGGAGCTGTTTTTT.

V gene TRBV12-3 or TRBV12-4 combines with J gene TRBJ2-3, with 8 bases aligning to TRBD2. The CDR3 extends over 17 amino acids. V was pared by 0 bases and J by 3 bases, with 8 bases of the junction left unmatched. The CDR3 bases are TGTGCCAGCAGTTTAGCGCTAGGGCTAGCGGGTACAGATACGCAGTATTTT. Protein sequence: CASSLALGLAGTDTQYF.

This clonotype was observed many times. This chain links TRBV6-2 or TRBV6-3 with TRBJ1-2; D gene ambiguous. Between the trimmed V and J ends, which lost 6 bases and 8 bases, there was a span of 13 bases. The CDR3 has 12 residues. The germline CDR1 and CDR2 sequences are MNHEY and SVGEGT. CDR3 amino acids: CASRPTLGGYTF. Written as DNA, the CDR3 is TGTGCCAGCAGGCCCACCCTGGGGGGCTACACCTTC.

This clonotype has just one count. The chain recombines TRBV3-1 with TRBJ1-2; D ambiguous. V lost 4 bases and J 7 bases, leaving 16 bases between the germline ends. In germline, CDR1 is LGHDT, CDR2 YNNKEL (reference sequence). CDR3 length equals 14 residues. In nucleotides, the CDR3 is TGTGCCAGCAGCCTAGGAAACCAAGGGAGTGGCTACACCTTC. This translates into CASSLGNQGSGYTF.

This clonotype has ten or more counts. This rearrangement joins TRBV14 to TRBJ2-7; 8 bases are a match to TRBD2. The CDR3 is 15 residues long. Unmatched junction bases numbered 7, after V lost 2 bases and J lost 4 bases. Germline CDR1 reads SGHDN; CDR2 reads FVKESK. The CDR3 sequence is CASSQPGGGPYEQYF. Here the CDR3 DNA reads TGTGCCAGCAGCCAACCCGGGGGGGGCCCTTACGAGCAGTACTTC.

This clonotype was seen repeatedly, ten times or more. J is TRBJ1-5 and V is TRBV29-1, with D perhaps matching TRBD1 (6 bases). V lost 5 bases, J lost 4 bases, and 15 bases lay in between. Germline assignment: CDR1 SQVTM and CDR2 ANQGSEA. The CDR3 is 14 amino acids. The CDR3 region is CSVSLGGANQPQHF. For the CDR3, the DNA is TGCAGCGTTTCCTTGGGGGGGGCTAATCAGCCCCAGCATTTT.